This T cell receptor beta chain comes out of a study of blood T cell repertoires in COVID-19. The repertoire was sequenced with immunoSEQ multiplex PCR; TCRdb's copy has only in-frame clones and lacks some. The data contain approximately 260,000 clones, approximately 89% of them singletons. V lost 3 bases to trimming and J lost 0 bases, with 5 bases between them. The CDR3 is 13 amino acids. V is TRBV12-3 or TRBV12-4 and J is TRBJ1-1, with no clear D. Input material: PBMCs or T cells enriched from blood (not recorded which). The sequence came from a woman aged 55-69 years who had recovered from COVID-19. Here the CDR3 reads CASSFGLNTEAFF. In DNA form, the CDR3 reads TGTGCCAGCAGTTTCGGGTTGAACACTGAAGCTTTCTTT.